This paragraph reports one T cell receptor beta chain. It lacks a known antigen. Base quality data are lacking; no much larger clone is found one base away. The library came from 5' RACE. The data were produced on an Illumina HiSeq 2500. A second PCR of roughly 7 to 11 cycles was performed with a sample-barcoded 5' primer and a J-beta primer mix. A template-switch 5' adaptor carrying 12 random nucleotides introduced a unique molecular identifier onto each TCR beta cDNA molecule. At least 3 million CDR3-containing paired-end reads were obtained from each sample. First-strand cDNA synthesis was performed from all RNA using the Mint cDNA synthesis kit, with priming by a TRBC-specific oligonucleotide. All cDNA was treated with uracil-DNA glycosylase and then went through a first 18-cycle PCR with the universal primers M1SS and BC2_uni_R. On the authors' methods: For normalization, 1 million high-quality reads, each with a distinct molecular identifier, were randomly selected from each sample. Instead of being binned into consensus sequences, reads that shared molecular identifiers were thrown out. MiTCR, set to a Q25 quality threshold and the strictest error-elimination algorithm, was used for CDR3 identification, clonotype clustering and error correction. A nonparametric unseen species model with Euler transformation was used to estimate a lower bound on total TCR beta diversity. Starting from the raw public reads, TCRdb applied fastp trimming at Q25, assembled clones with MiXCR and retained in-frame beta chains. A single entry per CDR3 protein holds the most common genes and DNA from its merged rows. The V and J calls and clone size are TCRdb's, not the authors'. Recorded for this sample are roughly 1,500,000 distinct CDR3 sequences; roughly 32% of them occurred a single time. The ten largest clones capture 10% to 12% of the sample.

Donors were under 40 systemically healthy Caucasian individuals from Russia aged roughly 6 to 90 years. Each donor gave around 9.5 milliliters of peripheral blood, collected into EDTA-treated Vacutainer tubes. Ficoll-Paque density-gradient centrifugation was used to isolate PBMCs, with at least 6.5 million per sample. Total RNA was extracted from PBMCs with Trizol reagent, with at least 6 micrograms obtained per sample. The percentages of naive CD45RAhigh/CD27high T cells were determined by flow cytometry on a PBMC aliquot from every donor. The sample comes from a study of blood T cells in healthy people across ages (dated by TCRdb to 2015 to 2017). The study in broad terms: In model experiments, template switching captured roughly one uniquely barcoded TCR beta cDNA molecule for every two T cells. The study measured age-related changes in TCR beta repertoire diversity using deep sequencing normalized with unique cDNA molecular identifiers. The donors were divided into four age groups: young (average around 15 years), middle-aged (under 40), aged (approximately 62) and long-lived (roughly 86). To avoid experimental bias, donors of different ages were randomly spread across the sequencing lanes. For two donors (one aged 18 to 30 and one aged 80 or older), the study analyzed two additional independent replicas of 1 million unique cDNA reads from the same blood draw.

What the work shows at the level of the full study, not this receptor alone: Because the CMV infection status of the donors was unknown, age-related changes in expanded clonotypes may potentially have been confounded. Estimates of total diversity from one million sequenced T cells were regarded as lower bounds and underestimates. Conclusive comparison of naive and antigen-experienced compartments was prevented by the profiling of bulk unsorted PBMCs. Compared with the aged group, the long-lived group had more naive CD4+ T cells, fewer expanded clones and increased TCR diversity, a pattern suggesting age selection. As age increased, observed TCR beta diversity per million T cells dropped in a roughly linear way, and a significant reduction was already evident by age about 40. Observed TCR beta diversity correlated strongly with the percentage of naive T cells measured by flow cytometry.

In the germline V gene (reference sequence), CDR1 corresponds to GTSNPN and CDR2 to SVGIG. The CDR3 has 12 amino acids, counting the end cysteine and phenylalanine. Left in the record is the CDR3 DNA by itself, 36 bases read in frame from the first base. This receptor was taken from a woman aged 25 to 45 in good health. The chain is made from TRBV30 and TRBJ2-5; the D gene is tentatively TRBD1 or TRBD2, each matching 5 bases. Sequences were obtained from blood. The CDR3 protein: CARDGPQETQYF. Here is the DNA: TGTGCAAGGGACGGCCCGCAAGAGACCCAGTACTTC.